This T cell receptor beta chain was identified during a study of T cell responses to AZD1222 COVID-19 vaccine. V was trimmed by 6 bases and J by 0 bases, leaving 12 bases between them. Germline-derived CDR1 and CDR2 are MDHEN and SYDVKM. The CDR3 is 16 amino acids. As for this clone: The antigen is undetermined.

Findings of the study overall: Among the donors, most were white British and more were female, and clonal diversity was possibly underestimated. The study found Spike-specific TCR breadth and depth rose after two AZD1222 doses. Within unmutated variant regions lay the reported targets of nearly half of spike-specific TCRs.

Data came from immunoSEQ multiplex PCR; TCRdb stores just in-frame clones and leaves some out. The data show some 120,000 clones, approximately 82% seen once. Second-dose intervals of approximately 4 or approximately 12 weeks were pooled. The chain has TRBV28 and TRBJ1-6; unclear D gene. The material sequenced was peripheral blood, taken 28 days after the second AZD1222 dose. This TCR derives from an adult who received the AZD1222 COVID-19 vaccine. CDR3 in DNA: TGTGCCAGCAGGCCTGAACTAAGCTCCTATAATTCACCCCTCCACTTT. Its protein is CASRPELSSYNSPLHF.